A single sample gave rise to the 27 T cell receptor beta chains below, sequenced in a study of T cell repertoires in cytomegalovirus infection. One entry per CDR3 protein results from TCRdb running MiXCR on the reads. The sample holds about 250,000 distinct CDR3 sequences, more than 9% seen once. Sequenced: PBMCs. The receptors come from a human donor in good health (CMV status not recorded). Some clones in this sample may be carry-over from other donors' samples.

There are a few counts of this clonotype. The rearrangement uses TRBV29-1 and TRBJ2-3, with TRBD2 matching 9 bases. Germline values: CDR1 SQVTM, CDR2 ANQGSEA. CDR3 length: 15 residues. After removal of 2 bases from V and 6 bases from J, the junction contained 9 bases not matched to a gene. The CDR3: CSVEPSGTGTDTQYF. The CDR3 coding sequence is TGCAGCGTTGAACCTAGCGGGACCGGAACCGATACGCAGTATTTT.

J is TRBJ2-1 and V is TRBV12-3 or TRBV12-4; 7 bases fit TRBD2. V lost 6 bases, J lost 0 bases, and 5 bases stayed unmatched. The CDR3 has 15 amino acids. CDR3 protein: CASSSSGTSYNEQFF. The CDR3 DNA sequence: TGTGCCAGCAGCTCTAGCGGAACCTCCTACAATGAGCAGTTCTTC.

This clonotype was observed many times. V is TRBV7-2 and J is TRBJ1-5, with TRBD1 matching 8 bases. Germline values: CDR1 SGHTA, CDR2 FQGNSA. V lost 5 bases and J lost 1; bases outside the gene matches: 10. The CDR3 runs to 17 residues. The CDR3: CASSPYDRGRSNQPQHF. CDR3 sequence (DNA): TGTGCCAGCAGCCCCTACGACAGGGGCCGAAGCAATCAGCCCCAGCATTTT.

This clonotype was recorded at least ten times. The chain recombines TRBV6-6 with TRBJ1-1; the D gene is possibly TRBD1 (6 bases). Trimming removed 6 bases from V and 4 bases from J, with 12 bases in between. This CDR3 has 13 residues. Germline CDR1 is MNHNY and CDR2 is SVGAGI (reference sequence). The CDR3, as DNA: TGTGCCAGCAGGATAACAGGGACCACTGAAGCTTTCTTT. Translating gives CASRITGTTEAFF.

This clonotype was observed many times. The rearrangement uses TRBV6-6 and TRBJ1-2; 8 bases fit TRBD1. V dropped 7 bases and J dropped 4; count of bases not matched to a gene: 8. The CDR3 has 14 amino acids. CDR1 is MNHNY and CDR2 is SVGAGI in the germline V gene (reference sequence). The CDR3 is CASKTGTGIYGYTF. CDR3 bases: TGTGCCAGCAAGACCGGGACAGGCATCTATGGCTACACCTTC.

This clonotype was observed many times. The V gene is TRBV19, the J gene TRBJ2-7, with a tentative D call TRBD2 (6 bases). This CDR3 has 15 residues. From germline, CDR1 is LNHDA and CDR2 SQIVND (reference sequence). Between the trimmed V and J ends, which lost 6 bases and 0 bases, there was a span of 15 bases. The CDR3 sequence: CASRSRDFLSYEQYF. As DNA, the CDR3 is TGTGCCAGTAGATCCCGGGACTTCCTCTCCTACGAGCAGTACTTC.

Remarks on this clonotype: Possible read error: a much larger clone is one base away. CDR3 in amino acids: CASSLEGPGHGYTF. Written as DNA, the CDR3 is TGTGCCAGCAGCTTAGAGGGGCCCGGTCATGGCTACACCTTC. The rearrangement joins TRBV11-2 to TRBJ1-2, with a tentative D call TRBD1 (5 bases). The V gene lost 0 bases and the J gene lost 6 bases, with 11 bases spanning the gap. There are 14 residues in the CDR3. Germline V gene sequence: CDR1 SGHAT, CDR2 FQNNGV.

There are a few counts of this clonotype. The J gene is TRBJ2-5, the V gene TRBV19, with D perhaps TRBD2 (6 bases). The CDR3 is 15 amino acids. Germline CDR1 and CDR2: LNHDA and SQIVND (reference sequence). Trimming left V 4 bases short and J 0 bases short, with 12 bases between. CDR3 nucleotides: TGTGCCAGTAGTACTCGCCGGGGGAACCAAGAGACCCAGTACTTC. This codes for CASSTRRGNQETQYF.

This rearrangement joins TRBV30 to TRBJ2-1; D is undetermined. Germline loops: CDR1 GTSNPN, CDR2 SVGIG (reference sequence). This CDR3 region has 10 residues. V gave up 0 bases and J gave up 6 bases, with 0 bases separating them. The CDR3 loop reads CAWSVNEQFF. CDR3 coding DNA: TGTGCCTGGAGTGTCAATGAGCAGTTCTTC.

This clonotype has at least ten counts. The CDR3 region has the DNA TGTGCCAGCAGCTTAGATACAGGGGGGAATCAGCCCCAGCATTTT. This gives the protein CASSLDTGGNQPQHF. The chain recombines TRBV7-2 with TRBJ1-5; 8 nucleotides match TRBD1. From germline, CDR1 is SGHTA and CDR2 FQGNSA. This CDR3 comprises 15 residues. J lost 4 bases, V lost 1 base, and 3 bases had no gene match.

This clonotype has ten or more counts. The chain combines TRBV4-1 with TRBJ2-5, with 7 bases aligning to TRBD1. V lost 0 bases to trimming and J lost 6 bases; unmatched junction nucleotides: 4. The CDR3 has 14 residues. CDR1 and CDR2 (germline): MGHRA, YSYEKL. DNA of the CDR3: TGCGCCAGCAGCCAAGAGACAGGGACACAGACCCAGTACTTC. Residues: CASSQETGTQTQYF.

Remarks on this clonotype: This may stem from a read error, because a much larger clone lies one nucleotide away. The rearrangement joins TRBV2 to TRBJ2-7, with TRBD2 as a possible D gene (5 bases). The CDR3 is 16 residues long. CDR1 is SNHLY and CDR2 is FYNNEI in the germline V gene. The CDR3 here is CASSEREAVVVYEQHF. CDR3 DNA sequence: TGTGCCAGCAGTGAGAGGGAAGCGGTGGTGGTCTACGAGCAGCACTTC.

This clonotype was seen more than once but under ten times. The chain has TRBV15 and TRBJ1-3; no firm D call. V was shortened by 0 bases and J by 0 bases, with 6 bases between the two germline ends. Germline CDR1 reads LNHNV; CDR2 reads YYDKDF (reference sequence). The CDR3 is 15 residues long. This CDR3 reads CATSRDRASGNTIYF. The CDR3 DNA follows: TGTGCCACCAGCAGAGACCGGGCCTCTGGAAACACCATATATTTT.

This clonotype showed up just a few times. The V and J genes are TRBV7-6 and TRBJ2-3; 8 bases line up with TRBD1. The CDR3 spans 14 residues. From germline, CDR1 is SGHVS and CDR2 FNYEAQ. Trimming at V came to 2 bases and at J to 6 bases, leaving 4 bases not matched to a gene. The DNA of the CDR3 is TGTGCCAGCAGCTTAAGGACAGGGAAGGATACGCAGTATTTT. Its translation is CASSLRTGKDTQYF.

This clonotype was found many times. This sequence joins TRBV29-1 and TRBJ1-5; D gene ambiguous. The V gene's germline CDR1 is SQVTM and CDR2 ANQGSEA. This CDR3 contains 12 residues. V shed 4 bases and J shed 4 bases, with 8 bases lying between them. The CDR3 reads CSVGMQNQPQHF. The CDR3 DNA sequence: TGCAGCGTTGGGATGCAGAATCAGCCCCAGCATTTT.

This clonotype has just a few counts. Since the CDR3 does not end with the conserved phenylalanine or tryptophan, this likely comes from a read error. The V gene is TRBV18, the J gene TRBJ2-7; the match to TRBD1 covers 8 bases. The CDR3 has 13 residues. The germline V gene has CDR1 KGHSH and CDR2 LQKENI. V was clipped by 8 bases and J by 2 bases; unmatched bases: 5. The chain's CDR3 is CASTQGAAYEQYS. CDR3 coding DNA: TGTGCCAGCACCCAGGGGGCCGCCTACGAGCAGTACTCC.

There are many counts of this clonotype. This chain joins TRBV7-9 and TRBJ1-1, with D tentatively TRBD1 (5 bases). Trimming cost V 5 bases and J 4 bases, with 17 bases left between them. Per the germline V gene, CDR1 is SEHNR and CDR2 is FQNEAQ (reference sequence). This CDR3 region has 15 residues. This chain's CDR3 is CASSLQFQGGTEAFF. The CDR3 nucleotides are TGTGCCAGCAGCCTACAATTCCAGGGTGGCACTGAAGCTTTCTTT. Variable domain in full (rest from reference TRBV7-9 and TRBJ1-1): DTGVSQNPRHKITKRGQNVTFRCDPISEHNRLYWYRQTLGQGPEFLTYFQNEAQLEKSRLLSDRFSAERPKGSFSTLEIQRTEQGDSAMYLCASSLQFQGGTEAFFGQGTRLTVV.

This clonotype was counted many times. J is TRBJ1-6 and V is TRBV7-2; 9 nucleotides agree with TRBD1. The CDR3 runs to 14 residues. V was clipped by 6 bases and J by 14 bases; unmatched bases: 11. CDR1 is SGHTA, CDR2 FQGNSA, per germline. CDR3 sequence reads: CASRPGQGPRALHF. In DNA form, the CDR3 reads TGTGCCAGCAGACCGGGACAGGGTCCTCGAGCCCTCCACTTT.

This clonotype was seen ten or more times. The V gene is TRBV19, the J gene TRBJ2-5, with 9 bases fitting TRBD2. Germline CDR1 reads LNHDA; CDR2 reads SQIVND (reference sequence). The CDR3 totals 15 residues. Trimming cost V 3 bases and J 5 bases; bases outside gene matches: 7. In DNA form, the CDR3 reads TGTGCCAGTAGTATGGCAAGCGGGGGGCTTGAGACCCAGTACTTC. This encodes CASSMASGGLETQYF.

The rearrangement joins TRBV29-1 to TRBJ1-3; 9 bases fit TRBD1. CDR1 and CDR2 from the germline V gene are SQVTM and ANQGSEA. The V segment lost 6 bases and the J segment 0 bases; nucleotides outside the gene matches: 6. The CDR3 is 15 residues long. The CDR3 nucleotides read TGCAGCGTGGCGACAGGGGGGATCTCTGGAAACACCATATATTTT. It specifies CSVATGGISGNTIYF.

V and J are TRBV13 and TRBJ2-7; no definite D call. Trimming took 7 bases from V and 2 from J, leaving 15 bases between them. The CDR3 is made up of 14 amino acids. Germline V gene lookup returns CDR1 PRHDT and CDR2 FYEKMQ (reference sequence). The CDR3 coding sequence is TGTGCCAGCACGCTGAATGGGGTTCCCTACGAGCAGTACTTC. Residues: CASTLNGVPYEQYF.

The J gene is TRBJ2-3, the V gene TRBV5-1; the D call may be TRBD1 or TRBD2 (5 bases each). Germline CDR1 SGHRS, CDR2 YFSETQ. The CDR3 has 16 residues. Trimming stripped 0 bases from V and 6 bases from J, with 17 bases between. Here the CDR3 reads CASSLAFEGAGDTQYF. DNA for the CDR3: TGCGCCAGCAGCTTGGCTTTTGAGGGAGCAGGGGATACGCAGTATTTT. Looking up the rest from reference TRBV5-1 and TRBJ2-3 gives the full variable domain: KAGVTQTPRYLIKTRGQQVTLSCSPISGHRSVSWYQQTPGQGLQFLFEYFSETQRNKGNFPGRFSGRQFSNSRSEMNVSTLELGDSALYLCASSLAFEGAGDTQYFGPGTRLTVL.

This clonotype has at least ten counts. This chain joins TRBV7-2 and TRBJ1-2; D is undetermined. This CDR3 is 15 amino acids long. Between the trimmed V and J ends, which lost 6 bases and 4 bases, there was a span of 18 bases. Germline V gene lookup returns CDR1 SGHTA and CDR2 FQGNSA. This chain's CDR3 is CASSQTTGASYGYTF. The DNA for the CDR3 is TGTGCCAGCAGTCAAACCACCGGTGCCTCCTATGGCTACACCTTC.

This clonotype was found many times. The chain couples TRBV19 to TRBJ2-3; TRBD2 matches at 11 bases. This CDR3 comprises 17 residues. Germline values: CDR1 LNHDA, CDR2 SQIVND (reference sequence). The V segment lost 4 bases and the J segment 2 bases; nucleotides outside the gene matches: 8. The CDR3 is CASSTAGTSGFTDTQYF. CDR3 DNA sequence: TGTGCCAGTAGTACAGCCGGGACTAGCGGATTCACAGATACGCAGTATTTT. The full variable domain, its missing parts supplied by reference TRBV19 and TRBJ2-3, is DGGITQSPKYLFRKEGQNVTLSCEQNLNHDAMYWYRQDPGQGLRLIYYSQIVNDFQKGDIAEGYSVSREKKESFPLTVTSAQKNPTAFYLCASSTAGTSGFTDTQYFGPGTRLTVL.

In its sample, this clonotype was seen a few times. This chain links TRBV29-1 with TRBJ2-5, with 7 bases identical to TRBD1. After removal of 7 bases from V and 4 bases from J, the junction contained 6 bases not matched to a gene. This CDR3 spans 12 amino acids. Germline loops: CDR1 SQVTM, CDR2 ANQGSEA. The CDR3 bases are TGCAGCGGCGGGCGACAGGGAGAGACCCAGTACTTC. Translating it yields CSGGRQGETQYF.

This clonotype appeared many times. The DNA of the CDR3 is TGTGCCAGCAGTTACTCTTTCGGACAATCCTACGAGCAGTACTTC. Translation gives CASSYSFGQSYEQYF. The chain recombines TRBV6-6 with TRBJ2-7, with D tentatively TRBD1 (5 bases). The CDR3 has 15 amino acids. Germline CDR1 and CDR2: MNHNY and SVGAGI (reference sequence). V lost 0 bases, J lost 1 base, and 10 bases lay in between.

For the CDR3, the DNA is TGTGCCATCAGTGAGTCCGGCACGGGACAACGCAAAAACACCATATATTTT. The encoded protein is CAISESGTGQRKNTIYF. The chain couples TRBV10-3 to TRBJ1-3; weak D call: TRBD1 (6 bases). Trimming stripped 0 bases from V and 6 bases from J, with 18 bases between. The CDR3 sequence is 17 residues long. Germline CDR1 ENHRY, CDR2 SYGVKD.